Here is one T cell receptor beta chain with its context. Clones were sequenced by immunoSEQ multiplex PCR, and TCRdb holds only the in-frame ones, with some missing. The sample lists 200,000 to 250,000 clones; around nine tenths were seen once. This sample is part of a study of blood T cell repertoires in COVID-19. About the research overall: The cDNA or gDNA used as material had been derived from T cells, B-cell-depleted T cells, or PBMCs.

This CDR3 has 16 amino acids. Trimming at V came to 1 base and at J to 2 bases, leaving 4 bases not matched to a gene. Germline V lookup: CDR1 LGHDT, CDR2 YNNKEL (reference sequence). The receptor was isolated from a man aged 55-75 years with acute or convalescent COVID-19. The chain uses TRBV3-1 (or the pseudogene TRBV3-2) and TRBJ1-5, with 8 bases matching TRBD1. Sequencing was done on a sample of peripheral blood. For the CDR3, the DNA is TGTGCCAGCAGCCAAGCAGGGGGCAATGGCAATCAGCCCCAGCATTTT. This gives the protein CASSQAGGNGNQPQHF.